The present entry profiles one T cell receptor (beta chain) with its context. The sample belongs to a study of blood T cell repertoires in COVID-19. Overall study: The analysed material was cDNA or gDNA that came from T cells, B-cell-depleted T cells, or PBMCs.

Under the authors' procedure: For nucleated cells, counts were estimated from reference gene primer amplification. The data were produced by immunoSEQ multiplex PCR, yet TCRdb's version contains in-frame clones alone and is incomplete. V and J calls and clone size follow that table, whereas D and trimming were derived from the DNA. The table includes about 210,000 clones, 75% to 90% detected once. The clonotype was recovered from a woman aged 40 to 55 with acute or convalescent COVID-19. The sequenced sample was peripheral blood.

CDR3 sequence (DNA): TGTGCCACCGCTAGCGGGGAGACCCAGTACTTC. It codes for CATASGETQYF. The chain carries TRBV24-1 and TRBJ2-5; TRBD2 matches 8 bases. CDR1 and CDR2 (germline): KGHDR, SFDVKD. Unmatched junction bases numbered 1, after V lost 9 bases and J lost 5 bases. The CDR3 covers 11 residues.